The source of this TCR beta chain is a study of T-cell memory formation after mild COVID-19. A single record per CDR3 protein comes from TCRdb applying MiXCR to the 5' RACE reads. Of more than 300,000 distinct CDR3 sequences in the sample, 14% are singletons; the top ten hold over 20%. This TCR was recovered from a young man who had mild COVID-19 (a few samples of this study predate the infection). Cell type and time point are not known. Sequenced material: PBMCs or a T cell subset sorted from them (not recorded which).

Written as DNA, the CDR3 is TGCGCCAGCAGCCAAGACCCGGGACAGGGGGGACCTAACTATGGCTACACCTTC. Its translation is CASSQDPGQGGPNYGYTF. The V call is TRBV4-1, the J call TRBJ1-2, with TRBD1 identical over 11 bases. Germline CDR1 and CDR2: MGHRA and YSYEKL. This CDR3 has 18 amino acids. The V gene end was trimmed by 0 bases and the J gene end by 0 bases; junction bases not matched to a gene: 6.